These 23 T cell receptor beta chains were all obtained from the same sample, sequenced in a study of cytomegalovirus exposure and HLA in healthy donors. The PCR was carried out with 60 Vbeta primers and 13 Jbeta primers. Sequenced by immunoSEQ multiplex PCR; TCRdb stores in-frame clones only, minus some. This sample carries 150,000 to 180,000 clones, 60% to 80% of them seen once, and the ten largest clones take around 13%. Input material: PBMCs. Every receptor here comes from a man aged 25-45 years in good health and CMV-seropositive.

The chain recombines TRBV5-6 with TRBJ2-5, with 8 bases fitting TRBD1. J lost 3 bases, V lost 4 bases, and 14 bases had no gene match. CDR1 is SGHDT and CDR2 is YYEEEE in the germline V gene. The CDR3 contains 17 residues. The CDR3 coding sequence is TGTGCCAGCAGCCACCCTGGAGGACAGGGAATGGAAGAGACCCAGTACTTC. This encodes CASSHPGGQGMEETQYF.

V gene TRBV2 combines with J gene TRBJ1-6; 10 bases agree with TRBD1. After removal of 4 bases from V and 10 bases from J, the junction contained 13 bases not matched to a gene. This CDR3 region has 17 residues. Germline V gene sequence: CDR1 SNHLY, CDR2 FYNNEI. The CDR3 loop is CASSGDRGHRVGSPLHF. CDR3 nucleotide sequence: TGTGCCAGCAGTGGAGACAGGGGGCACAGGGTAGGGTCACCCCTCCACTTT.

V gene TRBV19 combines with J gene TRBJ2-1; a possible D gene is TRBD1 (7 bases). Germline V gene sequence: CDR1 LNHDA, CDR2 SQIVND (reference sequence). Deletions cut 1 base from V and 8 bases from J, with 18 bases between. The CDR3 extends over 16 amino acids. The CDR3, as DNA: TGTGCCAGTAGTATAGGGGGGGACAGTGGCATCTATGAGCAGTTCTTC. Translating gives CASSIGGDSGIYEQFF.

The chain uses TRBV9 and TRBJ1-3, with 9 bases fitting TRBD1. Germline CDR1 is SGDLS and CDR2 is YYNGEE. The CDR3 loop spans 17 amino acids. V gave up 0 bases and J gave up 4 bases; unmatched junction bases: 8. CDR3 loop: CASSVEPGQGSGNTIYF. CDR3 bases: TGTGCCAGCAGCGTAGAACCGGGACAGGGTTCCGGAAACACCATATATTTT.

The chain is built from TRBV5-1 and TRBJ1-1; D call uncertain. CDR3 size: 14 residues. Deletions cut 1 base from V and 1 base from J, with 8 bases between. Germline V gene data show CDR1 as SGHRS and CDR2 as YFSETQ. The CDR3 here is CASSLSGGNTEAFF. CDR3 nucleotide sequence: TGCGCCAGCAGCTTGTCTGGAGGGAACACTGAAGCTTTCTTT. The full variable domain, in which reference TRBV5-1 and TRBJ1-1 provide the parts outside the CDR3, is KAGVTQTPRYLIKTRGQQVTLSCSPISGHRSVSWYQQTPGQGLQFLFEYFSETQRNKGNFPGRFSGRQFSNSRSEMNVSTLELGDSALYLCASSLSGGNTEAFFGQGTRLTVV.

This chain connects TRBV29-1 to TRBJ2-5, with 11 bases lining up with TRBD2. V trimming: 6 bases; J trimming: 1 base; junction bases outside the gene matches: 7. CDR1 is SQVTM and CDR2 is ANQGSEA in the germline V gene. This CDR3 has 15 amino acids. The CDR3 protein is CSVKTSGAPQETQYF. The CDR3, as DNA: TGCAGCGTGAAGACTAGCGGGGCCCCCCAAGAGACCCAGTACTTC.

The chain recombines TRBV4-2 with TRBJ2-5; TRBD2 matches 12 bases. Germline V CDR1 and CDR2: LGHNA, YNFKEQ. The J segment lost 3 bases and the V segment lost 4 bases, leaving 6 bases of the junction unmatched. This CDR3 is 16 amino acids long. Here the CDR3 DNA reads TGTGCCAGCAGCCGCCTGGGACTAGCGGGCGAAGAGACCCAGTACTTC. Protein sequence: CASSRLGLAGEETQYF.

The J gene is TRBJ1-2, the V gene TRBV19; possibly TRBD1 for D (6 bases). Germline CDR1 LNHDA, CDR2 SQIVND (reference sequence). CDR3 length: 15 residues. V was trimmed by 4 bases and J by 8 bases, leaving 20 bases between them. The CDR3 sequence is CASSTPNRVTGGYTF. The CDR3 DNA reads TGTGCCAGTAGTACCCCCAACAGGGTAACGGGCGGCTACACCTTC.

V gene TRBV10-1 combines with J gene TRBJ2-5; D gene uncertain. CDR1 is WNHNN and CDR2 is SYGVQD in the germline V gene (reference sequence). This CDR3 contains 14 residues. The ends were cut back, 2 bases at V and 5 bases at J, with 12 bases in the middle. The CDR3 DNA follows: TGCGCCAGCAGTGAGAGAGGAATTGGGGAGACCCAGTACTTC. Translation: CASSERGIGETQYF.

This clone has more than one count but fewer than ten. The CDR3 reads CASSLPGRDETQYF. The CDR3 DNA reads as TGCGCCAGCAGCTTGCCAGGGAGGGATGAGACCCAGTACTTC. The J gene is TRBJ2-5, the V gene TRBV5-1; TRBD2 matches 7 bases. The trim removed 1 base at V and 5 bases at J, leaving 5 bases unmatched. CDR3 length: 14 residues. Germline CDR1 reads SGHRS; CDR2 reads YFSETQ.

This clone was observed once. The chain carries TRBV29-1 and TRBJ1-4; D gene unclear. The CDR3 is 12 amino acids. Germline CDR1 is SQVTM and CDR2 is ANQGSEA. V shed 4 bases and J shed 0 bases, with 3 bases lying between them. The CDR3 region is CSVAATNEKLFF. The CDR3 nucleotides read TGCAGCGTTGCCGCAACTAATGAAAAACTGTTTTTT.

The CDR3 nucleotides are TGTGCCAGCACCCAGGGGCAGGGGTACAATGAGCAGTTCTTC. It yields the protein CASTQGQGYNEQFF. This chain joins TRBV6-6 and TRBJ2-1, with a tentative D call TRBD1 (6 bases). V was trimmed by 7 bases and J by 4 bases, leaving 14 bases between them. The CDR3 has 14 residues. Looked up from germline, CDR1 is MNHNY and CDR2 is SVGAGI (reference sequence).

The CDR3 region is CASGIQGYNEQFF. Written as DNA, the CDR3 is TGTGCCAGCGGGATTCAGGGGTACAATGAGCAGTTCTTC. This chain links TRBV11-2 with TRBJ2-1; possible D gene TRBD1, 6 bases. CDR1 is SGHAT, CDR2 FQNNGV, per germline. The CDR3 runs 13 residues. The V and J ends lost 8 bases and 4 bases respectively, with 12 bases between them.

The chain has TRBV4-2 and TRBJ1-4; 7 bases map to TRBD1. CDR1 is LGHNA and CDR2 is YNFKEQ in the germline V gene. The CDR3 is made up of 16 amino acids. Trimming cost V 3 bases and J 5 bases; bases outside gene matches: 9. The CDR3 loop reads CASSHRADRTNEKLFF. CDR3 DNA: TGTGCCAGCAGCCACCGGGCGGACAGGACGAATGAAAAACTGTTTTTT.

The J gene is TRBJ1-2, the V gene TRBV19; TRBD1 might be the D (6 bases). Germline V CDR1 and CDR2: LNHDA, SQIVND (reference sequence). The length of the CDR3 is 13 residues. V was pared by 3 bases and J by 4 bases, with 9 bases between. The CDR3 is CASSIGGGYGYTF. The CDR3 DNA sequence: TGTGCCAGTAGTATTGGGGGCGGCTATGGCTACACCTTC. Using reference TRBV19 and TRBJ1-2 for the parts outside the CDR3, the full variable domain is DGGITQSPKYLFRKEGQNVTLSCEQNLNHDAMYWYRQDPGQGLRLIYYSQIVNDFQKGDIAEGYSVSREKKESFPLTVTSAQKNPTAFYLCASSIGGGYGYTFGSGTRLTVV.

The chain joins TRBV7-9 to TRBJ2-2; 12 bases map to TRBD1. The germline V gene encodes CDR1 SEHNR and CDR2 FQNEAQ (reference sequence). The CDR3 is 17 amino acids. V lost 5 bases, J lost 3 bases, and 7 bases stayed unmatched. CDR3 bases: TGTGCCAGCAGCCTTGGGACAGGGGGCAGGTACACCGGGGAGCTGTTTTTT. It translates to CASSLGTGGRYTGELFF. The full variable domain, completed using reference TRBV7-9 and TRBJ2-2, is DTGVSQNPRHKITKRGQNVTFRCDPISEHNRLYWYRQTLGQGPEFLTYFQNEAQLEKSRLLSDRFSAERPKGSFSTLEIQRTEQGDSAMYLCASSLGTGGRYTGELFFGEGSRLTVL.

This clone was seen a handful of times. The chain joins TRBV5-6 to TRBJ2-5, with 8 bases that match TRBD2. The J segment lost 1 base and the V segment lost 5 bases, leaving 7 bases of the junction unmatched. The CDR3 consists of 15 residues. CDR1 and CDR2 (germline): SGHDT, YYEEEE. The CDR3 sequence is CASSSSTSGQETQYF. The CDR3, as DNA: TGTGCCAGCAGTTCCTCAACTAGCGGCCAAGAGACCCAGTACTTC.

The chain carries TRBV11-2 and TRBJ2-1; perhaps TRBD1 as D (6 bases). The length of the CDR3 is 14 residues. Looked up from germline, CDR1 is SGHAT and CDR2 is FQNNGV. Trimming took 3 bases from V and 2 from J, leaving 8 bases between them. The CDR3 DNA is TGTGCCAGCAGCTTGAGGGGGACCTACAATGAGCAGTTCTTC. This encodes CASSLRGTYNEQFF.

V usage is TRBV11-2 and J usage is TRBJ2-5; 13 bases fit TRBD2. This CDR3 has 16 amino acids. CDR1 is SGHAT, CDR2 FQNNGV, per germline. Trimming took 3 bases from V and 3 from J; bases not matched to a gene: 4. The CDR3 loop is CASSFGLAGVEETQYF. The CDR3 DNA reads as TGTGCCAGCAGCTTCGGACTAGCGGGAGTTGAAGAGACCCAGTACTTC. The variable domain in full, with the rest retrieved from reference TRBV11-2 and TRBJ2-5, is EAGVAQSPRYKIIEKRQSVAFWCNPISGHATLYWYQQILGQGPKLLIQFQNNGVVDDSQLPKDRFSAERLKGVDSTLKIQPAKLEDSAVYLCASSFGLAGVEETQYFGPGTRLLVL.

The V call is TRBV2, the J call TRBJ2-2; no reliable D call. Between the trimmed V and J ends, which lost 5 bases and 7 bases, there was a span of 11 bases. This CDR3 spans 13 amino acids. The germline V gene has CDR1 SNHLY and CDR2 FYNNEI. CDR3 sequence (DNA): TGTGCCAGCAGTACAGCCGCCAGCGGGGAGCTGTTTTTT. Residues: CASSTAASGELFF.

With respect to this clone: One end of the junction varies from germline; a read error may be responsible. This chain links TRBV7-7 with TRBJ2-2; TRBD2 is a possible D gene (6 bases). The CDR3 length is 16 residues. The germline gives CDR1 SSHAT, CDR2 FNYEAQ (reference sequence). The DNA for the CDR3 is TGTGCTAGCAGCCCACGGAGGGAGGAAATGGGCGGGGAGCTGTTTTTT. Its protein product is CASSPRREEMGGELFF.

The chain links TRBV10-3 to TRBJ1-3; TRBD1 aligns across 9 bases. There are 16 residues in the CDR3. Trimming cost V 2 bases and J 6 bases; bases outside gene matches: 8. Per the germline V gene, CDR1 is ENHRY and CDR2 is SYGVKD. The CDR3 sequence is CAISEPGTGSQNTIYF. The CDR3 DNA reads TGTGCCATCAGTGAGCCCGGGACAGGGAGCCAAAACACCATATATTTT.

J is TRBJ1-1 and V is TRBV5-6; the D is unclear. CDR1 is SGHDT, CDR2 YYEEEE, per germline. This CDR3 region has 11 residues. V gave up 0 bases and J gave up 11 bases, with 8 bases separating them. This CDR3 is CASSLGQAAFF. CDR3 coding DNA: TGTGCCAGCAGCTTGGGTCAGGCTGCTTTCTTT.